This T cell receptor (beta chain) was captured in a study of somatic mutations in cytotoxic T cells in rheumatoid arthritis. Study overall: Flow cytometric sorting isolated some V beta antibody-stained T-cell populations at nearly 100% purity, and among them were V beta1+ cells that underwent TCRB sequencing. Broader study findings: TRBV07 appeared slightly underrepresented in the rheumatoid arthritis patients. That finding was not adjusted to account for multiple comparisons.

Sequenced by immunoSEQ multiplex PCR; TCRdb stores in-frame clones only, minus some. The data show 10,000 to 12,000 clones, with around four fifths seen just once and around 21% held by the top ten. A note on this clone: The antigen is not known.

Flow cytometry was used to check the purity of CD4+ and CD8+ cells, which had been isolated by positive magnetic bead selection. This CDR3 spans 16 amino acids. Germline V gives CDR1 MNHNS, CDR2 SASEGT. Trimming took 4 bases from V and 6 from J; bases not matched to a gene: 7. This rearrangement joins TRBV6-1 to TRBJ1-6; 9 nucleotides align to TRBD1. Sequenced input: CD8+ T cells sorted from blood. The sequence was collected from a man in his fifties in good health. CDR3 in DNA: TGTGCCAGCAGTGTGTCATCGGGACAGGGTAATTCACCCCTCCACTTT. Its translation: CASSVSSGQGNSPLHF.